Described below is a single T cell receptor beta chain sequence and its context. What it binds is unknown. The sample originates from a study of cytomegalovirus exposure and HLA in healthy donors. Study-level background: Early release data held around 82 million unique TCRs from HLA-typed donors. The study, taken as a whole, reports: The study carried out a later analysis of TCR beta sequences. It associated 15,000 to 20,000 of them with specific HLA alleles at a false discovery rate of 0.05. Near-uniform donor sequencing depth was presumed by presence/absence analyses.

A multiplex PCR was run with 60 Vbeta primers and 13 Jbeta primers. Profiled with immunoSEQ multiplex PCR; TCRdb holds only in-frame clones, not every one. The repertoire consists of roughly 170,000 clones, with about 80% occurring once and the leading ten covering less than 9%. Unrecorded immune exposures were likely, despite nominal health at sampling. The CDR3 consists of 15 residues. CDR1 SGDLS and CDR2 YYNGEE come from the germline V gene. With 4 bases removed from V and 3 bases from J, the gap between germline ends came to 14 bases. Sequenced input: PBMCs. This sequence joins TRBV9 and TRBJ1-5, with D unclear. This TCR was sampled from a man aged 25 to 45 in good health and CMV-seropositive. CDR3 DNA: TGTGCCAGCAGCCAGGCGGGTAGAGACAATCAGCCCCAGCATTTT. Protein product: CASSQAGRDNQPQHF.